This TCR beta chain was identified in a study of PD-1 blockade in classical Hodgkin lymphoma. Study-level results: Researchers reported that CD4+ TCR diversity, though not CD8+, rose significantly by C4D1. The causes of the repertoire differences, possibly disease activity or prior therapy, remain undefined. Healthy donors reportedly exceeded newly diagnosed patients in baseline TCR diversity. Exclusion applied to patients who initiated nivolumab less than 1 year following ASCT.

V was pared by 8 bases and J by 3 bases, with 5 bases of the junction left unmatched. There are 13 residues in the CDR3. Germline loops: CDR1 MNHEY, CDR2 SVGAGI. Regarding this clone: Its cognate antigen is unknown.

Sequencing was performed with immunoSEQ multiplex PCR; in TCRdb, only in-frame clones are kept and a portion is missing. The sample lists more than 45,000 clones, 73% seen once, with roughly 16% in the top ten. All patients relapsed after autologous stem cell transplantation, and brentuximab vedotin exposure varied. The source material was peripheral blood mononuclear cells (PBMCs), sampled before the second cycle of nivolumab. The chain recombines TRBV6-5 with TRBJ2-7; 9 bases align to TRBD2. This clonotype was obtained from a human donor with classical Hodgkin lymphoma. The DNA of the CDR3 is TGTGCCAGCCGGCTAGCGGGGAACTACGAGCAGTACTTC. Its protein product is CASRLAGNYEQYF.